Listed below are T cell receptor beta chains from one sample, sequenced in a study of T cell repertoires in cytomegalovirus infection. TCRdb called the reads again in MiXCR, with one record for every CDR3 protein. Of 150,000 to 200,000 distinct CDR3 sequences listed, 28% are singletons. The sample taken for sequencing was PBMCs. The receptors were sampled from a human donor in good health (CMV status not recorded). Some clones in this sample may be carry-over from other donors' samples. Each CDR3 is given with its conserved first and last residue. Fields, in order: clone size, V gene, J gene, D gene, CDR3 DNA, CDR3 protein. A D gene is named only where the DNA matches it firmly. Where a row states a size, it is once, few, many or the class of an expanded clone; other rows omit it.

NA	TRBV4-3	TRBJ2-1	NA	TGCGCCAGCAGCCAAGATGGTTTCTCCTACAATGAGCAGTTCTTC	CASSQDGFSYNEQFF
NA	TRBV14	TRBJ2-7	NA	TGTGCCAGCAGCCAAGATCTGTTAGGCGAGCAGTACTTC	CASSQDLLGEQYF
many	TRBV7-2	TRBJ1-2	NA	TGTGCCAGCAGTCGATTGACAGGTTCTAACTATGGCTACACCTTC	CASSRLTGSNYGYTF
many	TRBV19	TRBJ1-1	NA	TGTGCCAGTAGTATCCGGACAGCTGAAGCTTTCTTT	CASSIRTAEAFF
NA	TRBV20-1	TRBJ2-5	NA	TGCAGTGCTAGAGCACAGGAAGAGACCCAGTACTTC	CSARAQEETQYF
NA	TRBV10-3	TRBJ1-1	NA	TGTGCCATCAGTGAGAGGACATCTAACACTGAAGCTTTCTTT	CAISERTSNTEAFF
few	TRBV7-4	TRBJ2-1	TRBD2	TGTGCCAGCAGCTTATTTAGCGGGGGAGGCAATGAGCAGTTCTTC	CASSLFSGGGNEQFF
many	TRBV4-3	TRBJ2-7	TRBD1	TGCGCCAGCAGCCGCTCAAGGGGACAGGGCTACGAGCAGTACTTC	CASSRSRGQGYEQYF
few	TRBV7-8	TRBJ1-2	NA	TGTGCCAGCAGCCCCCGGGGGTCAGGGGCCTCCTATGGCTACACCTTC	CASSPRGSGASYGYTF
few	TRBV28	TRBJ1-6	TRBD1	TGTGCCAGCAGTTCCCCGGACAGGGGCGGATCACCCCTCCACTTT	CASSSPDRGGSPLHF
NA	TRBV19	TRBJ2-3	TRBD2	TGTGCCAGTAGTGCAGGACTAGCGGCCGCACCAAGCACAGATACGCAGTATTTT	CASSAGLAAAPSTDTQYF
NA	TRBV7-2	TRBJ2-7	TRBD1	TGTGCCAGCAACTCACGACAGGGCTCCTACGAGCAGTACTTC	CASNSRQGSYEQYF
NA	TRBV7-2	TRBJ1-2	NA	TGTGCCAGCAGCTACCGGACCGAACGTGGCTACACCTTC	CASSYRTERGYTF
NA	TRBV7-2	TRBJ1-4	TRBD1	TGTGCCAGCAGCTCCCAGGGGGGGCGCGGAGAAAAACTGTTTTTT	CASSSQGGRGEKLFF
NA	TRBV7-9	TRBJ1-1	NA	TGTGCCAGCAGCCAACGGACGGGTTTGAACACTGAAGCTTTCTTT	CASSQRTGLNTEAFF
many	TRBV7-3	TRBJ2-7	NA	TGTGCCAGCAGCATTGACGGGAGCTCCTACGAGCAGTACTTC	CASSIDGSSYEQYF
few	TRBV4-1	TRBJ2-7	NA	TGCGCCAGCAGCCAGAACGCGGCAGGGTATGTCTACGAGCAGTACTTC	CASSQNAAGYVYEQYF
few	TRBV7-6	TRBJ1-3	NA	TGTGCCAGCAGCTCATACCTTGGGGTCTCTGGAAACACCATATATTTT	CASSSYLGVSGNTIYF
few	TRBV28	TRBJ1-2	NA	TGTGCCAGCAGATACGAGGGAGTGGAGTATGGCTACACCTTC	CASRYEGVEYGYTF
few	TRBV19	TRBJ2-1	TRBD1	TGTGCCAGTAGTGTTGGACAGGGTGCCAATGAGCAGTTCTTC	CASSVGQGANEQFF
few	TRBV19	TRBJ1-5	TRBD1	TGTGCCAGTAGTGTCCAAGGACAGGGGGCTGGTCAGCCCCAGCATTTT	CASSVQGQGAGQPQHF
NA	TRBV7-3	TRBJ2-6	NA	TGTGCCAGCAGCTTAGACTCACACAGAGGGTCTGGGGCCAACGTCCTGACTTTC	CASSLDSHRGSGANVLTF
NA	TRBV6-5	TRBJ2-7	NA	TGTGCCAGCAGTTACGGCAGGATCAACGAGCAGTACTTC	CASSYGRINEQYF
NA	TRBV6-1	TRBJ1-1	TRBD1	TGTGCCAGCAGTGAATGGGGAGGGGGCCCGGGGACTGAAGCTTTCTTT	CASSEWGGGPGTEAFF
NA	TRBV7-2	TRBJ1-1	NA	TGTGCCAGCAACCGGGACCTGAACACTGAAGCTTTCTTT	CASNRDLNTEAFF
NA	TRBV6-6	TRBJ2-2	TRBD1	TGTGCCGGGACGACAGGGGGGACGGTCACCGGGGAGCTGTTTTTT	CAGTTGGTVTGELFF
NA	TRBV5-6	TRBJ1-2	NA	TGTGCCAGCAGCCCGATACGGCAGAGCTATGGCTACACCTTC	CASSPIRQSYGYTF
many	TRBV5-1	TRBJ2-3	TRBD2	TGCGCCAGCAGCTCCAGATGGACTAGCGACACAGATACGCAGTATTTT	CASSSRWTSDTDTQYF
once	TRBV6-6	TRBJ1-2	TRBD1	TGTGCCAGCAGTGATCCCGCACAGGGGGGCTCCGACTATGGCTACACCTTC	CASSDPAQGGSDYGYTF
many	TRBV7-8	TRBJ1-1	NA	TGTGCCAGCAGCTTAGTAACGGGGGGGCAGTGGAGAAACACTGAAGCTTTCTTT	CASSLVTGGQWRNTEAFF
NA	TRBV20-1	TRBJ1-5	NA	TGCAGTGCTAGAGCCCTAGCGGGGGTTCGCAATCAGCCCCAGCATTTT	CSARALAGVRNQPQHF
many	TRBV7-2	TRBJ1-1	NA	TGTGCCAGCAGCTTACGGGGATTGAACACTGAAGCTTTCTTT	CASSLRGLNTEAFF
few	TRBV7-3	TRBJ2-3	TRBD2	TGTGCCAGCAGCTTAACGAGCGGGAGTAGCACAGATACGCAGTATTTT	CASSLTSGSSTDTQYF
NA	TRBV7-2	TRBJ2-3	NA	TGTGCCAGCAGCTTTGGGCTCCACCGGGACACAGATACGCAGTATTTT	CASSFGLHRDTDTQYF
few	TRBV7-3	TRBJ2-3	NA	TGTGCCAGCAGCTTATTCCTCAGGGGAGATACGCAGTATTTT	CASSLFLRGDTQYF